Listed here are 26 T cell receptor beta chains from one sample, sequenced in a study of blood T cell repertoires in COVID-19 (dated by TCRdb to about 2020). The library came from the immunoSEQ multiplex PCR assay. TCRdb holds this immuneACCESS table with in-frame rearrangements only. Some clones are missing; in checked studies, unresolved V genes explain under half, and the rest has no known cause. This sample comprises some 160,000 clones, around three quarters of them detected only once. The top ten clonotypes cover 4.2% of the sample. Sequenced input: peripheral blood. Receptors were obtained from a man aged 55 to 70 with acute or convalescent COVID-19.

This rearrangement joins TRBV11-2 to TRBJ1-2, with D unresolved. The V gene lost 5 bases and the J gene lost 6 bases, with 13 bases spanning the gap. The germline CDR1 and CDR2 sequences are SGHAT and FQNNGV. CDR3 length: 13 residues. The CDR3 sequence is CASSPLRRNGYTF. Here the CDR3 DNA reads TGTGCCAGCAGCCCACTCCGGAGGAATGGCTACACCTTC.

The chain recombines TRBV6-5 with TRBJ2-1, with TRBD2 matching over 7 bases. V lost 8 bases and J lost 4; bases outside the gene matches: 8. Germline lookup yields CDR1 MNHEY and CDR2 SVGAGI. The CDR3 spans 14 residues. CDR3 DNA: TGTGCCAGCTCCCGAGTTAGCGGGTACAATGAGCAGTTCTTC. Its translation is CASSRVSGYNEQFF.

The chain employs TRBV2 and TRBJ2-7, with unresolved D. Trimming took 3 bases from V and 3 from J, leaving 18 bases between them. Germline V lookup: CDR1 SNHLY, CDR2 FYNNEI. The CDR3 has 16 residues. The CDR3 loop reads CASSDPAGPLYYEQYF. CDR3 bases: TGTGCCAGCAGTGATCCGGCAGGCCCCTTATACTACGAGCAGTACTTC.

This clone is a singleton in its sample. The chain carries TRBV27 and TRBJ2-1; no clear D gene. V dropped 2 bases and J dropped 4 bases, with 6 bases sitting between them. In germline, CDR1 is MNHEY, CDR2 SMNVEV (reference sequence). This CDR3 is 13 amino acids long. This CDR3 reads CASSLTEYNEQFF. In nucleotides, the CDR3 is TGTGCCAGCAGTTTAACCGAGTACAATGAGCAGTTCTTC.

CDR3 sequence reads: CASSFSPGQGVRDEQFF. CDR3 sequence (DNA): TGTGCCAGCAGCTTTAGCCCCGGTCAGGGGGTTCGGGATGAGCAGTTCTTC. V gene TRBV7-9 combines with J gene TRBJ2-1, with 7 bases matching TRBD1. Germline V gene lookup returns CDR1 SEHNR and CDR2 FQNEAQ (reference sequence). The J segment lost 8 bases and the V segment lost 3 bases, leaving 16 bases of the junction unmatched. This CDR3 has 17 residues.

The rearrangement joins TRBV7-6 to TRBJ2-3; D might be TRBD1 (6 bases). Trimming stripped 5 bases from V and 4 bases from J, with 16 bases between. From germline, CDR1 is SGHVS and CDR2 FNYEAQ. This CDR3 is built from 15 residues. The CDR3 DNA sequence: TGTGCCAGCAGCACCGGGACAATGGGGCCAGATACGCAGTATTTT. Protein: CASSTGTMGPDTQYF.

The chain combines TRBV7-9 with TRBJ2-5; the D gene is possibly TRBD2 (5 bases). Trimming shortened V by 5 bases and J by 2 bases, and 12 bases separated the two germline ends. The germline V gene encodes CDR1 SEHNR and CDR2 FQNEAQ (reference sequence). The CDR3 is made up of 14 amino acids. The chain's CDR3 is CASSLQSGQETQYF. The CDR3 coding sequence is TGTGCCAGCAGCCTGCAGTCGGGGCAAGAGACCCAGTACTTC.

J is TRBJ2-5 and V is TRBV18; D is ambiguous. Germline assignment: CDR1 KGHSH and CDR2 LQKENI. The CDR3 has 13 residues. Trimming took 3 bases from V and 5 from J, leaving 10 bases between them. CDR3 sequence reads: CASSPILQETQYF. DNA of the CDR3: TGTGCCAGCTCACCCATCCTGCAGGAGACCCAGTACTTC.

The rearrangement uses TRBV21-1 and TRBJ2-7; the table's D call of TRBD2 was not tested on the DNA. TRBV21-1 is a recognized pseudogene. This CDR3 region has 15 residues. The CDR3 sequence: CASSKGRLAGEAQYF. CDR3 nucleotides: TGTGCCAGCAGCAAAGGAAGACTAGCGGGAGAGGCGCAGTACTTC.

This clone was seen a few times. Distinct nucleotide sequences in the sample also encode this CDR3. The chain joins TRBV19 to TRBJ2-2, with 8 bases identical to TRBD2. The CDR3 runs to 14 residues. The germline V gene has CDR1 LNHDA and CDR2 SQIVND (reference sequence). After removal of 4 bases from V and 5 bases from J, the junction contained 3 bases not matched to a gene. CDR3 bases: TGTGCCAGTAGTACGGCGGGGGGAACCGGGGAGCTGTTTTTT. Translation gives CASSTAGGTGELFF.

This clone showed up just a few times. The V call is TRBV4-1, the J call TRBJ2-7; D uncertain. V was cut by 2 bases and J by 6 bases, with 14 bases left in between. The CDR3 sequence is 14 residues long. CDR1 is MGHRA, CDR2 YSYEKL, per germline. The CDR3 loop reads CASSQLGRPSEQYF. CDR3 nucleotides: TGCGCCAGCAGCCAACTGGGCCGTCCGAGCGAGCAGTACTTC.

The CDR3 reads CASSPPGTQETQYF. The CDR3 bases are TGTGCCAGCTCACCACCGGGCACTCAAGAGACCCAGTACTTC. The chain has TRBV18 and TRBJ2-5; D call uncertain. V was pared by 0 bases and J by 2 bases, with 7 bases between. CDR3 length: 14 residues. CDR1 and CDR2 (germline): KGHSH, LQKENI.

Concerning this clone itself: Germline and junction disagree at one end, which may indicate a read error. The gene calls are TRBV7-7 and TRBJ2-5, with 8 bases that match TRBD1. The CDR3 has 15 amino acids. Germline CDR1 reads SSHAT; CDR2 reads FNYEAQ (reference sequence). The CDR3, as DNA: TGTGCTAGCAGCGAAAACAGGGGGAGGCAAGAGACCCAGTACTTC. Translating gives CASSENRGRQETQYF.

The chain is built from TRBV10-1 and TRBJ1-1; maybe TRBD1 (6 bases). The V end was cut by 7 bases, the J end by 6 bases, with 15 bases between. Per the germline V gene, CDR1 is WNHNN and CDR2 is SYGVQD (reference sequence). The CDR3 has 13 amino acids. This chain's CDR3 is CASTAGVFSEAFF. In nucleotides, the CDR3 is TGCGCCAGCACGGCAGGGGTCTTTTCTGAAGCTTTCTTT.

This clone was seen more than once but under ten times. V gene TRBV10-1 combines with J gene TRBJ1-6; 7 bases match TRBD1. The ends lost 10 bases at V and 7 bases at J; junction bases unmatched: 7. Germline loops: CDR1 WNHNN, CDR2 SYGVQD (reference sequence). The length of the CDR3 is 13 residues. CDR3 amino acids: CATQQGPNSPLHF. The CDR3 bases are TGCGCCACACAACAGGGGCCGAATTCACCCCTCCACTTT.

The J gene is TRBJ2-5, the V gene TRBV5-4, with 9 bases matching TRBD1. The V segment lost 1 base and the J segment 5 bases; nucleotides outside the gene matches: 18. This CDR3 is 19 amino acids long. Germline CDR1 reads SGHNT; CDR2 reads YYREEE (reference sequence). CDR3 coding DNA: TGTGCCAGCAGCTTGAATGCGGGACAGGGTCGGCTAGGGGGGGAGACCCAGTACTTC. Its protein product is CASSLNAGQGRLGGETQYF.

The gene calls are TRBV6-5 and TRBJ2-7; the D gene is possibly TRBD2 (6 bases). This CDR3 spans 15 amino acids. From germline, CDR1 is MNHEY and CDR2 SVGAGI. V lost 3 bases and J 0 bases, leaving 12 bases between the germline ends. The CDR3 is CASSYRGTYSYEQYF. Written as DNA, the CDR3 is TGTGCCAGCAGTTATCGGGGGACGTACTCCTACGAGCAGTACTTC.

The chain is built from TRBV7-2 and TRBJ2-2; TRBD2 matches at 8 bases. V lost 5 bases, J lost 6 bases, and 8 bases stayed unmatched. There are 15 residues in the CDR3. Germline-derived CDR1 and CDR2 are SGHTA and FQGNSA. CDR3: CASSTGLARPGELFF. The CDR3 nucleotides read TGTGCCAGCAGCACCGGACTAGCCCGGCCCGGGGAGCTGTTTTTT.

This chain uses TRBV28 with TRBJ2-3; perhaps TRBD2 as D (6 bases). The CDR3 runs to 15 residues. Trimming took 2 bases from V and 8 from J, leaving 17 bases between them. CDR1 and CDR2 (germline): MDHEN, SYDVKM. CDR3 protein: CASSLGGGFAGTQYF. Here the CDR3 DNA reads TGTGCCAGCAGTTTAGGGGGAGGATTTGCGGGTACGCAGTATTTT. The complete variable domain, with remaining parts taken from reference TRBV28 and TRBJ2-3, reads DVKVTQSSRYLVKRTGEKVFLECVQDMDHENMFWYRQDPGLGLRLIYFSYDVKMKEKGDIPEGYSVSREKKERFSLILESASTNQTSMYLCASSLGGGFAGTQYFGPGTRLTVL.

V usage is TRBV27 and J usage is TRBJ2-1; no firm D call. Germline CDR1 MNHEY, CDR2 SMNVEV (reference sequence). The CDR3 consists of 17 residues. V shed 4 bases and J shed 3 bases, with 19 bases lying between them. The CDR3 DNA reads TGTGCCAGCAGTTCACCGAGCCCCACCTTTATCTACAATGAGCAGTTCTTC. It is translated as CASSSPSPTFIYNEQFF.

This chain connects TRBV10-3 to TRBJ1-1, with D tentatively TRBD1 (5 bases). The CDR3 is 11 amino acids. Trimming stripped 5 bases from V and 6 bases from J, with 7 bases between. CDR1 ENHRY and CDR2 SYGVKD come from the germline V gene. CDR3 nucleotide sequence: TGTGCCATCAGTTCGGGGGCTGAAGCTTTCTTT. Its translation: CAISSGAEAFF.

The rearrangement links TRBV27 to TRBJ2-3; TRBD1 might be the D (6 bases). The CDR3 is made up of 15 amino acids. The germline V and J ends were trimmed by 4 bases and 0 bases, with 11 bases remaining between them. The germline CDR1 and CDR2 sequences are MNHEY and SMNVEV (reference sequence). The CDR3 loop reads CASSSWGPSTDTQYF. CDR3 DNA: TGTGCCAGCAGTTCGTGGGGGCCTAGCACAGATACGCAGTATTTT.

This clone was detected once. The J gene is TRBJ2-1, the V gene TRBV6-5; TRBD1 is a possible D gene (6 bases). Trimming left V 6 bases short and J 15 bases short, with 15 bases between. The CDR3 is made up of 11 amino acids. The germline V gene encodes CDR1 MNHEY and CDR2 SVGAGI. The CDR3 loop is CASRQETGLFF. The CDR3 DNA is TGTGCCAGCAGGCAAGAAACAGGGCTGTTCTTC.

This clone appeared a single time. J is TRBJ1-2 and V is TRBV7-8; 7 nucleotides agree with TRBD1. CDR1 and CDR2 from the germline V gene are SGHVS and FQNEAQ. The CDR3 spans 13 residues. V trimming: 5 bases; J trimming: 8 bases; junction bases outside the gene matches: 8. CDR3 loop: CASSVTGTDGYTF. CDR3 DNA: TGTGCCAGCAGCGTCACCGGGACAGACGGCTACACCTTC.

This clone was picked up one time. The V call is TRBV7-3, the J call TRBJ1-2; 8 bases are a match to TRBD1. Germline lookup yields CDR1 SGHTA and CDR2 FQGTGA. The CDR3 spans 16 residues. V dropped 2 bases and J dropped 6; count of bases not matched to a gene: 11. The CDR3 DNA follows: TGTGCCAGCAGCTTATTAGCAGGAGGACAGGGAGATGGCTACACCTTC. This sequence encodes CASSLLAGGQGDGYTF.

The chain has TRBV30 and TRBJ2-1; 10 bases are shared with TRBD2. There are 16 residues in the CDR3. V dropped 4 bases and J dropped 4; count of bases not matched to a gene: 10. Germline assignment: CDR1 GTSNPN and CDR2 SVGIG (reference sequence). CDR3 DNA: TGTGCCTGGACGCCCGGGGGGACTAGCGTTTACAATGAGCAGTTCTTC. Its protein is CAWTPGGTSVYNEQFF.